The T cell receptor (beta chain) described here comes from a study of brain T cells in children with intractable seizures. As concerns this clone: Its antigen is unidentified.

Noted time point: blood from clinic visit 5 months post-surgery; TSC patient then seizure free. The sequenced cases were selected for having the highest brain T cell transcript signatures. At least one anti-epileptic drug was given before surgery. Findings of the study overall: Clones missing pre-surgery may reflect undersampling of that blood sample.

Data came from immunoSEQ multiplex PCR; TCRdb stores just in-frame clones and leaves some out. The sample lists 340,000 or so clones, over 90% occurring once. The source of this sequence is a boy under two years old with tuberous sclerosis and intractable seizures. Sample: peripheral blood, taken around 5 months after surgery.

This chain's CDR3 is CASSFKRLSTDTQYF. In DNA form, the CDR3 reads TGTGCCAGCAGCTTTAAGCGCCTCAGCACAGATACGCAGTATTTT. The chain carries TRBV11-2 and TRBJ2-3; D remains ambiguous. The CDR3 runs to 15 residues. Trimming removed 3 bases from V and 0 bases from J, with 10 bases in between. CDR1 SGHAT and CDR2 FQNNGV come from the germline V gene.